The 22 T cell receptor beta chains given below trace back to one sample, sequenced in a study of blood T cells in healthy people across ages (dated by TCRdb to between 2015 and 2017). Libraries were built with 5' RACE. Sequencing was performed on an Illumina HiSeq 2500. A second PCR of roughly 6 to 11 cycles was run with a J-beta primer mix and a sample-barcoded 5' primer. TCRdb passed the public sequencing reads through fastp at Q25 and MiXCR, retaining productive beta sequences. Each entry merges the rows of one CDR3 protein and shows their most common DNA and genes. This sample comprises about 1.4 million distinct CDR3 sequences, 59% of them detected only once. The top ten constitute over 6.5% of the sample. Sequencing was carried out using blood. The receptor set was obtained from a man younger than 35 in good health.

The chain combines TRBV12-3 or TRBV12-4 with TRBJ2-6; a possible D gene is TRBD2 (6 bases). The CDR3 covers 16 residues. Between the trimmed V and J ends, which lost 6 bases and 3 bases, there was a span of 15 bases. The DNA for the CDR3 is TGTGCCAGCAGCCATCAGGAGGGTTATGGGGCCAACGTCCTGACTTTC. This sequence encodes CASSHQEGYGANVLTF.

V usage is TRBV7-7 and J usage is TRBJ2-2, with 11 bases lining up with TRBD1. CDR1 is SSHAT, CDR2 FNYEAQ, per germline (reference sequence). J gave up 0 bases and V 5 bases, and 2 bases lay outside the gene matches. The CDR3 is made up of 16 amino acids. The CDR3 loop is CASSRTGGSNTGELFF. The CDR3, as DNA: TGTGCCAGCAGCCGGACAGGGGGCTCGAACACCGGGGAGCTGTTTTTT.

This chain uses TRBV3-1 with TRBJ1-2; 7 nucleotides align to TRBD1. The CDR3 has 16 amino acids. Trimming removed 1 base from V and 0 bases from J; junction bases left unmatched: 5. Germline values: CDR1 LGHDT, CDR2 YNNKEL (reference sequence). CDR3: CASSQGTGQPNYGYTF. The CDR3, as DNA: TGTGCCAGCAGCCAAGGGACGGGACAGCCTAACTATGGCTACACCTTC.

This chain links TRBV29-1 with TRBJ2-1; 9 bases map to TRBD2. Germline values: CDR1 SQVTM, CDR2 ANQGSEA. Trimming removed 0 bases from V and 3 bases from J; junction bases left unmatched: 3. The CDR3 consists of 15 residues. The CDR3 here is CSVEDWRGGYNEQFF. As DNA, the CDR3 is TGCAGCGTTGAAGATTGGCGGGGGGGCTACAATGAGCAGTTCTTC.

The CDR3, as DNA: TGCAGTGCTAGGAGGGGACTAGCGGGGGGGCGACAAGGTCAAGAGACCCAGTACTTC. It codes for CSARRGLAGGRQGQETQYF. J is TRBJ2-7 and V is TRBV20-1; 16 bases fit TRBD2. Matching the DNA end better, TRBJ2-5 makes the J call doubtful. Per germline, CDR1 DFQATT and CDR2 SNEGSKA (reference sequence). The CDR3 is 19 residues long.

This chain links TRBV7-2 with TRBJ1-5, with D possibly TRBD1 on 6 matching bases. Between the trimmed V and J ends, which lost 1 base and 5 bases, there was a span of 12 bases. The CDR3 totals 15 residues. Germline lookup yields CDR1 SGHTA and CDR2 FQGNSA. CDR3 bases: TGTGCCAGCAGCTTAGGAGGGGGGCCTGATCAGCCCCAGCATTTT. This gives the protein CASSLGGGPDQPQHF.

This clonotype came up a few times. Possible read error: a much larger clone is one base away. V and J are TRBV4-2 and TRBJ1-1; TRBD1 is a possible D gene (5 bases). Germline CDR1 is LGHNA and CDR2 is YNFKEQ. CDR3 length equals 13 residues. V lost 1 base and J lost 5, with 8 bases in between. CDR3 residues: CASSQGGKTEAFF. Here the CDR3 DNA reads TGTGCCAGCAGCCAAGGGGGGAAGACTGAAGCTTTCTTT.

This clonotype was seen more than once but under ten times. V usage is TRBV4-1 and J usage is TRBJ2-7; D is uncertain. Germline-derived CDR1 and CDR2 are MGHRA and YSYEKL. V shed 5 bases and J shed 5 bases, with 13 bases lying between them. The CDR3 is made up of 13 amino acids. Here the CDR3 reads CASSVKPTDEQYF. CDR3 in DNA: TGCGCCAGCAGCGTCAAACCTACTGACGAGCAGTACTTC.

The chain couples TRBV2 to TRBJ2-1; 8 bases line up with TRBD2. This CDR3 has 14 residues. With V trimmed by 7 bases and J by 4 bases, 6 bases remained unmatched. Germline V gene data show CDR1 as SNHLY and CDR2 as FYNNEI. CDR3 loop: CASNGLADYNEQFF. DNA of the CDR3: TGTGCCAGCAACGGACTAGCAGATTACAATGAGCAGTTCTTC.

This chain uses TRBV9 with TRBJ2-3, with D possibly being TRBD2 (7 bases). The CDR3 has 16 residues. V was cut by 1 base and J by 0 bases, with 12 bases left in between. The germline V gene encodes CDR1 SGDLS and CDR2 YYNGEE. The DNA for the CDR3 is TGTGCCAGCAGCGTACACAGGGAGGGTAGCACAGATACGCAGTATTTT. Encoded protein: CASSVHREGSTDTQYF.

This clonotype was counted a few times. The CDR3, as DNA: TGTGCCAGCAGGCAAGGGGGGACAGGTCAGCCCCAGCATTTT. Protein sequence: CASRQGGTGQPQHF. This chain uses TRBV12-3 or TRBV12-4 with TRBJ1-5, with 8 bases that match TRBD1. This CDR3 spans 14 amino acids. With V trimmed by 6 bases and J by 6 bases, 7 bases remained unmatched.

The sample holds one count of this clonotype. The rearrangement joins TRBV4-2 to TRBJ2-2; 11 nucleotides align to TRBD1. Germline loops: CDR1 LGHNA, CDR2 YNFKEQ. The CDR3 sequence is 16 residues long. The V and J ends lost 3 bases and 6 bases, in that order; junction bases with no gene match: 6. In DNA, the CDR3 is TGTGCCAGCAGCCAGGGACAGGGGGTTCGGGCCGGGGAGCTGTTTTTT. It translates to CASSQGQGVRAGELFF.

The sample holds a few counts of this clonotype. The chain couples TRBV7-9 to TRBJ2-1; D perhaps matches TRBD1 (6 bases). Trimming removed 6 bases at V and 0 bases at J, with 12 bases between. This CDR3 comprises 15 residues. Germline values: CDR1 SEHNR, CDR2 FQNEAQ (reference sequence). The CDR3 reads CASRSGVSSYNEQFF. CDR3 in DNA: TGTGCCAGCAGATCAGGGGTCAGCTCCTACAATGAGCAGTTCTTC. Complete variable domain (other parts from reference TRBV7-9 and TRBJ2-1): DTGVSQNPRHKITKRGQNVTFRCDPISEHNRLYWYRQTLGQGPEFLTYFQNEAQLEKSRLLSDRFSAERPKGSFSTLEIQRTEQGDSAMYLCASRSGVSSYNEQFFGPGTRLTVL.

The rearrangement uses TRBV20-1 and TRBJ1-6; D ambiguous. Germline CDR1 reads DFQATT; CDR2 reads SNEGSKA (reference sequence). The ends were cut back, 0 bases at V and 0 bases at J, with 9 bases in the middle. CDR3 size: 16 residues. Here the CDR3 DNA reads TGCAGTGCTAGAGATGGGCAGAGCTCCTATAATTCACCCCTCCACTTT. It is translated as CSARDGQSSYNSPLHF.

In its sample, this clonotype was seen once. The chain couples TRBV11-2 to TRBJ2-6; TRBD1 or TRBD2 may be the D gene (5 bases each). This CDR3 contains 15 residues. The germline V gene encodes CDR1 SGHAT and CDR2 FQNNGV. V dropped 4 bases and J dropped 4 bases, with 11 bases sitting between them. CDR3 nucleotides: TGTGCCAGCAGCTCCGGGGCCACCGGGGCCAACGTCCTGACTTTC. Protein product: CASSSGATGANVLTF.

Only a few counts were recorded for this clonotype. This rearrangement joins TRBV6-5 to TRBJ1-1; tentatively, D is TRBD1 (5 bases). Germline CDR1 and CDR2: MNHEY and SVGAGI. The CDR3 sequence is 11 residues long. The V and J ends lost 7 bases and 7 bases respectively, with 10 bases between them. The CDR3 coding sequence is TGTGCCAGCACCAACGGGGGTGAAGCTTTCTTT. Translated: CASTNGGEAFF.

The chain uses TRBV18 and TRBJ2-7; tentative D call: TRBD2 (5 bases). Per germline, CDR1 KGHSH and CDR2 LQKENI. The CDR3 loop spans 15 amino acids. Between the trimmed V and J ends, which lost 2 bases and 2 bases, there was a span of 13 bases. DNA for the CDR3: TGTGCCAGCTCACCAGAGGGAGTGCGGGCCTACGAGCAGTACTTC. It yields the protein CASSPEGVRAYEQYF.

In its sample, this clonotype was seen a few times. V is TRBV29-1 and J is TRBJ2-7; D unresolved. This CDR3 spans 11 amino acids. Trimming took off 8 bases at V and 1 base at J, with 9 bases between the two ends. Germline V CDR1 and CDR2: SQVTM, ANQGSEA. CDR3 sequence: CSIVGSYEQYF. The CDR3 coding sequence is TGCAGCATTGTGGGTTCCTACGAGCAGTACTTC.

This sequence joins TRBV29-1 and TRBJ2-7; D possibly matches TRBD1 or TRBD2 (5 bases each). CDR1 is SQVTM, CDR2 ANQGSEA, per germline. This CDR3 contains 12 residues. V was cut by 4 bases and J by 4 bases, with 11 bases left in between. The CDR3 spells CSVGRDQYEQYF. CDR3 DNA sequence: TGCAGCGTTGGTAGGGACCAATACGAGCAGTACTTC.

This clonotype occurred a few times. The CDR3 is CASSPGTSGGSNEQFF. DNA of the CDR3: TGCGCCAGCAGCCCCGGGACTAGCGGGGGCTCCAATGAGCAGTTCTTC. V gene TRBV4-3 combines with J gene TRBJ2-1, with TRBD2 matching 14 bases. The germline gives CDR1 LGHNA, CDR2 YSLEER. CDR3 size: 16 residues. V lost 4 bases, J lost 6 bases, and 5 bases stayed unmatched.

This clonotype was counted only a few times. The chain joins TRBV7-2 to TRBJ2-7, with TRBD2 matching over 8 bases. Per germline, CDR1 SGHTA and CDR2 FQGNSA. The CDR3 covers 15 residues. The junction had 9 bases not matched to a gene; V was cut back by 5 bases and J by 3 bases. The CDR3 nucleotides read TGTGCCAGCAGCCCCCGGACAAGCGGGGGCTACGAGCAGTACTTC. This gives the protein CASSPRTSGGYEQYF. Together with reference TRBV7-2 and TRBJ2-7, the CDR3 gives the full variable domain: GAGVSQSPSNKVTEKGKDVELRCDPISGHTALYWYRQSLGQGLEFLIYFQGNSAPDKSGLPSDRFSAERTGGSVSTLTIQRTQQEDSAVYLCASSPRTSGGYEQYFGPGTRLTVT.

The sample holds a few counts of this clonotype. V usage is TRBV15 and J usage is TRBJ2-1; no clear D gene. The CDR3 has 15 amino acids. Germline CDR1 and CDR2: LNHNV and YYDKDF (reference sequence). V lost 1 base and J 0 bases, leaving 7 bases between the germline ends. The CDR3 DNA follows: TGTGCCACCAGCAGAGTCTCCTCCTCCTACAATGAGCAGTTCTTC. Its protein product is CATSRVSSSYNEQFF.